This T cell receptor beta chain was recorded in a study of blood T cell repertoires in COVID-19. At the level of the study: Acute-phase and convalescent COVID-19 samples originated in the United States, Italy and Spain.

Repertoires were generated with immunoSEQ multiplex PCR, while TCRdb's copy carries only in-frame clones and drops some. This sample has 85,000 to 90,000 clones, with under 95% found just once. The germline V gene has CDR1 ENHRY and CDR2 SYGVKD. The CDR3 extends over 14 amino acids. With 7 bases clipped from V and 1 base from J, the junction kept 3 bases outside the gene matches. Sequencing used peripheral blood. V usage is TRBV10-3 and J usage is TRBJ2-7, with 11 bases fitting TRBD2. This receptor was obtained from a human donor with active COVID-19. The donor label of this sample is uncertain. CDR3 nucleotides: TGTGCCATCAATCCTAGCGGGGGGTCCTACGAGCAGTACTTC. It is translated as CAINPSGGSYEQYF.